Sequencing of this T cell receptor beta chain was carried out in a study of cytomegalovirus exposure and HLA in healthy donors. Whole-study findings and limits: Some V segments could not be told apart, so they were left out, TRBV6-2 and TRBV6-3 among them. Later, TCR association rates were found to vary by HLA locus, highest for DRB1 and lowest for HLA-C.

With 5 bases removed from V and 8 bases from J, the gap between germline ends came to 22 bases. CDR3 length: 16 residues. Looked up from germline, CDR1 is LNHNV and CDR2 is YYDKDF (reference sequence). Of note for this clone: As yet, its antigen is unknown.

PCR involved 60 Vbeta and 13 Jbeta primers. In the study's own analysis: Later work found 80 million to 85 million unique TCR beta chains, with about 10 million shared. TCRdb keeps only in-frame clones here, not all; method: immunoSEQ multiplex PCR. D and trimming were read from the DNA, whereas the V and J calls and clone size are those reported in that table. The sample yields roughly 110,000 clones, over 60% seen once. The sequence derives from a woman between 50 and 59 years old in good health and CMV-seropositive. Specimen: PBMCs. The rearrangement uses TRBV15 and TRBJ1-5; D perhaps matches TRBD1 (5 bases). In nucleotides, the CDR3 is TGTGCCACCAGCCCTCTGATCCGACAGTCTGGGGAGCCCCAGCATTTT. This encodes CATSPLIRQSGEPQHF.